The clone carrying this T cell receptor beta chain was counted at least ten times. The target antigen is unknown. The data belong to a study of spatial heterogeneity in lung cancer. Points from the study as a whole: There was tracking of ubiquitous and regional nonsynonymous mutations by the respective counts of ubiquitous and regional expanded TCRs. Tumors with more nonsynonymous mutations had more expanded intratumoral alpha and beta TCRs.

Specified time point: sample taken at primary tumor resection. The input material, whole RNA from tumor, nontumor lung or frozen PBMC, was sequenced unsorted. The CDR3 runs 15 residues. Trimming removed 2 bases from V and 5 bases from J; junction bases left unmatched: 6. Looked up from germline, CDR1 is SNHLY and CDR2 is FYNNEI. TCRdb re-analysed the 5' RACE reads in MiXCR, keeping a single row per CDR3 protein. The sample holds some 9,800 distinct CDR3 sequences; 5% are singletons and the top ten take roughly 14%. The sequencing here drew on lung tumor tissue, taken at surgery. The clonotype originates from a female donor with early-stage non-small cell lung cancer. The chain couples TRBV2 to TRBJ2-1, with TRBD1 matching 7 bases. The CDR3 sequence: CASSERRTGNNEQFF. CDR3 nucleotide sequence: TGTGCCAGCAGTGAAAGGAGGACAGGAAACAATGAGCAGTTCTTC.